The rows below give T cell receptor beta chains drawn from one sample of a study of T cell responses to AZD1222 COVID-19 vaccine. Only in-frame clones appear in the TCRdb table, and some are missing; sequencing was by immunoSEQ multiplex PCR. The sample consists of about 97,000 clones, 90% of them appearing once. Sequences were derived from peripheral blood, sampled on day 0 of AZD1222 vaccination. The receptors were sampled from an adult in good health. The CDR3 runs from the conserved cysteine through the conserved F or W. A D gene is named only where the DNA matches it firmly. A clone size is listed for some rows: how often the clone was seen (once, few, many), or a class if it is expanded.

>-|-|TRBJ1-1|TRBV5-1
TGCGCCAGCAGCTTGGAAAACAGGGATGACACTGAAGCTTTCTTT
CASSLENRDDTEAFF
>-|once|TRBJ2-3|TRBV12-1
TGTGCCAGCAGCTGCCCCCTGGCGGGGGGGCCAGATACGCAGTATTTT
CASSCPLAGGPDTQYF
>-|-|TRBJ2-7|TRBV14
TGTGCCAGCAGCCTTCAGTTAGGGGCTCGGCAGTACTTC
CASSLQLGARQYF
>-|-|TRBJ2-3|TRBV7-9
TGTGCCAGCAGCCGGCCCCGAGGGGGAGGCACAGATACGCAGTATTTT
CASSRPRGGGTDTQYF
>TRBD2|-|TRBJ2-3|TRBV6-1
TGTGCCAGCAGTGAGATGGGCGGGGGGGCCACAGATACGCAGTATTTT
CASSEMGGGATDTQYF
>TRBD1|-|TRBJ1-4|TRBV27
TGTGCCAGCACCAAGACAGGGGGAGAAAGTGAAAAACTGTTTTTT
CASTKTGGESEKLFF
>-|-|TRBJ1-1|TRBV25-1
TGTGCCAGCAGTGTGGGTCCAGGAACTGAAGCTTTCTTT
CASSVGPGTEAFF
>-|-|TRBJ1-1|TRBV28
TGTGCCAGCAGAGAAGGGGGGATGGCTGAAGCTTTCTTT
CASREGGMAEAFF
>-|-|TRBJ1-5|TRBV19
TGTGCCAGTAGTATGGTAACAGGGCCCAATCAGCCCCAGCATTTT
CASSMVTGPNQPQHF
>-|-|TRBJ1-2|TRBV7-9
TGTGCCAGCAGCTGGGAGACAGTCCGGCACTATGGCTACACCTTC
CASSWETVRHYGYTF
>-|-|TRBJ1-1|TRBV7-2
TGTGCCAGCAGCTTAGTTGGTCGTATGGACACTGAAGCTTTCTTT
CASSLVGRMDTEAFF
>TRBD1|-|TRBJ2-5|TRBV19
TGTGCCAGTAGCAAGGGACAGGGCGAGACCCAGTACTTC
CASSKGQGETQYF
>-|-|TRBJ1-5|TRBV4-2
TGTGCCAGCAGCCAAGCGGGGGGGGGTCAGCCCCAGCATTTT
CASSQAGGGQPQHF
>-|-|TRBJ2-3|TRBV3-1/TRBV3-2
TGTGCCAGCAGCCAAGCTTGGGCAAGGGGCACAGATACGCAGTATTTT
CASSQAWARGTDTQYF
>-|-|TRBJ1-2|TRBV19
TGTGCCAGTAGTATAGGGGCAGGGGTAGTTTCGGATGGCTACACCTTC
CASSIGAGVVSDGYTF
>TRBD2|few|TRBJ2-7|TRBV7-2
TGTGCCAGCAGCTCTAGCGGGAGATACGAGCAGTACTTC
CASSSSGRYEQYF
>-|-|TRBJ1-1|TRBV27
TGTGCCAGCAGCTCAATGAACACTGAAGCTTTCTTT
CASSSMNTEAFF
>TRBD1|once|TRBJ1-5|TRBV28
TGTGCCAGCAGTCTACAGGGGACGCGCAATCAGCCCCAGCATTTT
CASSLQGTRNQPQHF
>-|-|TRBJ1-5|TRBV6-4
TGTGCCAGCAGTGAGAGGACAGTAGGCAATCAGCCCCAGCATTTT
CASSERTVGNQPQHF
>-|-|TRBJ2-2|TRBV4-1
TGCGCCAGCAGCCAAGGACTAGTGGGTCCCACCGGGGAGCTGTTTTTT
CASSQGLVGPTGELFF
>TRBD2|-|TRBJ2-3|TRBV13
TGTGCCAGCAGCATCCGTAGCGGGGGGATTCGCACAGATACGCAGTATTTT
CASSIRSGGIRTDTQYF
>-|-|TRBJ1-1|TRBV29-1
TGCAGCGTTGGAGTAAACAGGGACACTGAAGCTTTCTTT
CSVGVNRDTEAFF
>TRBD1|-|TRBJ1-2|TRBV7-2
TGTGCCAGCAGCTTACGAACCGGGACAGTAACCCAAGAGGATGGCTACACCTTC
CASSLRTGTVTQEDGYTF
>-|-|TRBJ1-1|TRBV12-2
TGTGCAAGTCGCTCAGTCGGCGAGGAGAACACTGAAGCTTTCTTT
CASRSVGEENTEAFF
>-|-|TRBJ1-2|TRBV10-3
TGTGCCATCAGTGAGTCGGCGCAGCCTAACTATGGCTACACCTTC
CAISESAQPNYGYTF
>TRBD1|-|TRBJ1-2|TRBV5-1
TGCGCCAGCAGCTTAGGGACAGACGCTAACTATGGCTACACCTTC
CASSLGTDANYGYTF
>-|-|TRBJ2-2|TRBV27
TGTGCCAGCAGTTTATTTTTCCCGGATATTAAAACTGGGGAGCTGTTTTTT
CASSLFFPDIKTGELFF
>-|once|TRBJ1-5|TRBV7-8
TGTGCCAGCAGCTTAGCAAGTTGGGGAGACAATCAGCCCCAGCATTTT
CASSLASWGDNQPQHF
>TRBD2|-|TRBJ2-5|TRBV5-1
TGCGCCAGCAGCTTGGTTGGCGGGGGGGCCCAAAGGTCAGAGACCCAGTACTTC
CASSLVGGGAQRSETQYF
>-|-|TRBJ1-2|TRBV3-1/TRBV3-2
TGTGCCAGCAGCCAAGAGACGAGAATATCTAACTATGGCTACACCTTC
CASSQETRISNYGYTF